The source of this T cell receptor (beta chain) is a study of blood T cell repertoires in COVID-19. Study summary: Researchers got acute and convalescent COVID-19 samples from the United States, Italy and Spain. PBMCs, B-cell-depleted T cells, or T cells were the source of the cDNA or gDNA that made up the material.

Germline V gene sequence: CDR1 SQVTM, CDR2 ANQGSEA. The V end was cut by 8 bases, the J end by 1 base, with 15 bases between. The CDR3 consists of 14 residues. Authors' data handling: The assay estimated nucleated cells by amplifying reference gene primers. Generated by immunoSEQ multiplex PCR, the TCRdb table keeps only in-frame clones and is missing some. V and J calls and clone size are those listed in that table; D and trimming were worked out from the DNA. The sample contains approximately 100,000 clones, about 92% of which appear only once. This TCR was sampled from a woman of 80 years or more in a cohort sampled during active COVID-19. The chain couples TRBV29-1 to TRBJ2-1; no clear D. Sequencing input: peripheral blood. CDR3 bases: TGCAGCCTGAGGCCAGAGGTGTCCTACAATGAGCAGTTCTTC. It is translated as CSLRPEVSYNEQFF.